This T cell receptor (beta chain) stems from a study of OX40 agonist ivuxolimab in advanced cancers. CDR3 size: 13 residues. V dropped 5 bases and J dropped 7 bases, with 14 bases sitting between them. Looked up from germline, CDR1 is MNHNY and CDR2 is SVGAGI (reference sequence). Clones were sequenced by immunoSEQ multiplex PCR, and TCRdb holds only the in-frame ones, with some missing. The profile shows around 46,000 clones, approximately 88% of them singletons. This TCR was recovered from an adult with an advanced solid tumor such as melanoma, head and neck, liver or kidney cancer. The source was CD4+ or CD8+ T cells sorted from blood, collected in a trial of the OX40 agonist ivuxolimab. The chain couples TRBV6-6 to TRBJ1-2; the D gene is possibly TRBD1 (6 bases). The CDR3 region has the DNA TGTGCCAGCAGTCGGGACACAAATCGTGGCTACACCTTC. It encodes CASSRDTNRGYTF.